The 3 T cell receptor beta chains below all came from one sample that was sequenced in a study of T-cell reconstitution after alpha-beta-depleted transplantation in children. TCRbeta library construction was performed incorporating unique molecular identifiers. TCRdb fed the PCR reads into MiXCR, producing one record per CDR3 protein. The repertoire includes approximately 800,000 distinct CDR3 sequences, less than 20% of them detected once, and just under 5% sits in the top ten. The input for sequencing was PBMCs, mostly from graft donor cells, taken 360 days after TCRalphabeta/CD19-depleted stem cell transplant. These TCRs come from a male patient under 18 who had a stem cell transplant for acute lymphoblastic leukemia, so the T cells may come from the graft donor.

This clonotype has just a few counts. The rearrangement uses TRBV15 and TRBJ2-5; unclear D gene. Trimming pared 0 bases from V and 5 bases from J, leaving 10 bases between. Germline lookup yields CDR1 LNHNV and CDR2 YYDKDF (reference sequence). The CDR3 totals 14 residues. This CDR3 reads CATSRDYSPETQYF. CDR3 coding DNA: TGTGCCACCAGCAGAGATTACTCGCCGGAGACCCAGTACTTC.

This clonotype was seen only a few times. The J gene is TRBJ2-7, the V gene TRBV7-2; D uncertain. Germline V gene sequence: CDR1 SGHTA, CDR2 FQGNSA. The germline V and J ends were trimmed by 4 bases and 2 bases, with 12 bases remaining between them. The CDR3 extends over 14 amino acids. The CDR3: CASSYPYPAYEQYF. The DNA of the CDR3 is TGTGCCAGCAGCTACCCCTACCCAGCCTACGAGCAGTACTTC.

This clonotype was picked up a small number of times. The chain recombines TRBV5-4 with TRBJ2-3; D is unclear. V lost 6 bases and J lost 4, with 15 bases in between. This CDR3 region has 14 residues. Germline loops: CDR1 SGHNT, CDR2 YYREEE (reference sequence). The CDR3 here is CASNPPTGPDTQYF. In DNA form, the CDR3 reads TGTGCCAGCAACCCTCCGACCGGTCCAGATACGCAGTATTTT.